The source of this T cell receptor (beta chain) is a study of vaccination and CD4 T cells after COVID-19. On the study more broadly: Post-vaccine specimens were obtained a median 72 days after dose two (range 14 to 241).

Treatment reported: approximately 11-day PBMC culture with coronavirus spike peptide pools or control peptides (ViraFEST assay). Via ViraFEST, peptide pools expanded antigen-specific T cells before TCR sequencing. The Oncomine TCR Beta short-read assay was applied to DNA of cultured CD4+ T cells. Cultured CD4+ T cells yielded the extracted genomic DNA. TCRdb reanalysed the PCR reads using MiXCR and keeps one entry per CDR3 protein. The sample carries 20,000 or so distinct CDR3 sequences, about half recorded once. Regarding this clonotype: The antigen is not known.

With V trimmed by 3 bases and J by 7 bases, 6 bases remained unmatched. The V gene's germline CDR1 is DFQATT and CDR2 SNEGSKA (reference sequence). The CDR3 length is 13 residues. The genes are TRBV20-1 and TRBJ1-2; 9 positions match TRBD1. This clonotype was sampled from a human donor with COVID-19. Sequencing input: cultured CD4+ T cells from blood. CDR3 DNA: TGCAGTGCTAGCCTACAGGGGGCGGTTGGCTACACCTTC. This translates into CSASLQGAVGYTF.